Listed here are 4 T cell receptor beta chains from one sample, sequenced in a study of beta chain features in type 1 diabetes. Expressed TCRB transcripts were sequenced, since all the RNA that had been isolated was reverse transcribed. Profiled with immunoSEQ multiplex PCR; TCRdb holds only in-frame clones, not every one. The table has about 740,000 clones, about an eighth seen once. Antigens for these TCRs are unknown. Study-level points and caveats: Moderate yet significant TCRB CDR3 shortening was seen in Type 1 diabetes patients in all four CD4+ subsets.

Material: naive CD4+ T cells from blood. These TCRs come from a man between 18 and 35 years old with type 1 diabetes.

This clone has more than one count but fewer than ten. The rearrangement uses TRBV5-1 and TRBJ1-1; 8 nucleotides align to TRBD1. The germline CDR1 and CDR2 sequences are SGHRS and YFSETQ. J was trimmed by 7 bases and V by 5 bases; bases with no gene match: 10. This CDR3 spans 14 amino acids. The chain's CDR3 is CASSLWPTGGEAFF. CDR3 nucleotides: TGCGCCAGCAGTCTTTGGCCCACAGGGGGTGAAGCTTTCTTT. The variable domain in full, with the rest retrieved from reference TRBV5-1 and TRBJ1-1, is KAGVTQTPRYLIKTRGQQVTLSCSPISGHRSVSWYQQTPGQGLQFLFEYFSETQRNKGNFPGRFSGRQFSNSRSEMNVSTLELGDSALYLCASSLWPTGGEAFFGQGTRLTVV.

V usage is TRBV29-1 and J usage is TRBJ1-3, with D possibly being TRBD1 (5 bases). Germline loops: CDR1 SQVTM, CDR2 ANQGSEA. V gave up 4 bases and J gave up 3 bases, with 13 bases separating them. The CDR3 sequence is 14 residues long. In nucleotides, the CDR3 is TGCAGCGTTGCTGCCGGGACGGATGGAAACACCATATATTTT. Encoded protein: CSVAAGTDGNTIYF.

The rearrangement joins TRBV7-9 to TRBJ1-1; D remains unclear. Trimming cost V 4 bases and J 2 bases, with 23 bases left between them. The length of the CDR3 is 18 residues. Per the germline V gene, CDR1 is SEHNR and CDR2 is FQNEAQ (reference sequence). CDR3 amino acids: CASSSLAALGSYNTEAFF. The CDR3 DNA sequence: TGTGCCAGCAGCTCTCTAGCAGCCCTTGGCAGCTACAACACTGAAGCTTTCTTT.

This sequence joins TRBV28 and TRBJ2-2; D gene ambiguous. The CDR3 totals 14 residues. Trimming took off 7 bases at V and 4 bases at J, with 13 bases between the two ends. Per germline, CDR1 MDHEN and CDR2 SYDVKM. As DNA, the CDR3 is TGTGCCAGCATAGGGCATGAGTTCACCGGGGAGCTGTTTTTT. It yields the protein CASIGHEFTGELFF.